This TCR delta chain derives from a study of γδ T cells in repeated Plasmodium falciparum infection. Study as a whole: Each infection was followed by sampling at 21 days, plus baseline and some pre-infection draws. Malian gammadelta TCRs were studied during no-transmission periods and across acute malaria episodes.

In its sample, this clone was seen a few times. The protein that TCRdb holds for this DNA derives from a much larger clone and differs from the translated DNA at residue 12, which likely indicates a read error; the protein shown here is translated from the DNA. TCRdb re-called clones from the multiplex PCR reads via CATT. Altogether about 93,000 delta-chain clones are present, 0.8% to 1% being singletons, with the ten largest covering around a tenth. The source material was gamma-delta T cells from blood. The TCR sequence derives from a pool of human donors (malaria-infected and uninfected, not separated).

The CDR3: CACDPVLGDKLYTDKLIF. CDR3 in DNA: TGTGCCTGTGACCCCGTACTGGGGGATAAACTCTACACCGATAAACTCATCTTT. This chain connects TRDV2 to TRDJ1; 11 positions match TRDD3. Here the J gene was assigned by germline matching of the DNA, as TCRdb has none. This CDR3 has 18 amino acids. The germline V gene has CDR1 GEAIGNYY and CDR2 EKD. V shed 3 bases, J shed 0 bases, and the junction held 11 bases outside the gene matches.